A selection of T cell receptor beta chains follows, all from one sample in a study of shared clonotypes between healthy human individuals. The protocol was immunoSEQ multiplex PCR, while the TCRdb copy is restricted to in-frame clones and leaves out a portion. Seen here are around 2.1 million clones, 85% to 95% observed once, and the top ten hold about 1.8%. Specimen: naive CD8+ T cells from PBMCs. All receptors derive from a young man in good health. Some clones in this sample may be carry-over from other donors' samples. CDR3s include the opening cysteine and the closing phenylalanine or tryptophan. D genes are given only for firm matches. Size is stated for part of the rows, as once, few or many counts, or as a class when the clone is expanded.

abundance: .; v_gene: TRBV30; j_gene: TRBJ2-1; d_gene: .; CDR3nt: TGTGCCTGGGGAGGGCAACTAAGCCACTCCTACAATGAGCAGTTCTTC; CDR3aa: CAWGGQLSHSYNEQFF
abundance: .; v_gene: TRBV2; j_gene: TRBJ2-3; d_gene: .; CDR3nt: TGTGCCAGCGGAGGCCTCAAAGCTTCCAGGGGCCAGTCAGATACGCAGTATTTT; CDR3aa: CASGGLKASRGQSDTQYF
abundance: .; v_gene: TRBV25-1; j_gene: TRBJ2-5; d_gene: TRBD2; CDR3nt: TGTGCCAGCAGTGAATTGGGGGGGCAAGAGACCCAGTACTTC; CDR3aa: CASSELGGQETQYF
abundance: .; v_gene: TRBV7-3; j_gene: TRBJ2-7; d_gene: .; CDR3nt: TGTGCCAGCAGCTTAGACGGGATCCACGAGCAGTACTTC; CDR3aa: CASSLDGIHEQYF
abundance: .; v_gene: TRBV5-6; j_gene: TRBJ1-1; d_gene: .; CDR3nt: TGTGCCAGCAGCTCCGGGCGGGGCTACGCTTTCTTT; CDR3aa: CASSSGRGYAFF
abundance: .; v_gene: TRBV4-1; j_gene: TRBJ2-2; d_gene: .; CDR3nt: TGCGCCAGCAGCCAATGGGGGGCCGCGAACACCGGGGAGCTGTTTTTT; CDR3aa: CASSQWGAANTGELFF
abundance: .; v_gene: TRBV27; j_gene: TRBJ2-3; d_gene: .; CDR3nt: TGTGCCAGCAGTTTACCACCCTCTAGCACAGATACGCAGTATTTT; CDR3aa: CASSLPPSSTDTQYF
abundance: .; v_gene: TRBV30; j_gene: TRBJ2-1; d_gene: TRBD2; CDR3nt: TGTGCCTGGAGTGGACTAGCGGGGGATGAGCAGTTCTTC; CDR3aa: CAWSGLAGDEQFF
abundance: .; v_gene: TRBV5-8; j_gene: TRBJ1-2; d_gene: TRBD1; CDR3nt: TGTGCCAGCAGCTTGTACCCCCTAACCCCAGGGGGCACCTATGGCTACACCTTC; CDR3aa: CASSLYPLTPGGTYGYTF
abundance: once; v_gene: TRBV5-4; j_gene: TRBJ1-1; d_gene: .; CDR3nt: TGTGCCAGCAGCTCCTGGACGGCGAACACTGAAGCTTTCTTT; CDR3aa: CASSSWTANTEAFF
abundance: .; v_gene: TRBV19; j_gene: TRBJ2-7; d_gene: TRBD1; CDR3nt: TGTGCCAGTAGCGACAGGGGGCAGGACGAGCAGTACTTC; CDR3aa: CASSDRGQDEQYF
abundance: .; v_gene: TRBV19; j_gene: TRBJ1-2; d_gene: .; CDR3nt: TGTGCCAGTAGGCACCGAACTAACTATGGCTACACCTTC; CDR3aa: CASRHRTNYGYTF
abundance: .; v_gene: TRBV7-9; j_gene: TRBJ1-1; d_gene: .; CDR3nt: TGTGCCAGCAGCTTAGGTGGATTCCCCGGAGCTTTCTTT; CDR3aa: CASSLGGFPGAFF
abundance: once; v_gene: TRBV2; j_gene: TRBJ2-1; d_gene: .; CDR3nt: TGTGCCAGCATAGAACCTAGGAATTCCCTCAATGAGCAGTTCTTC; CDR3aa: CASIEPRNSLNEQFF
abundance: .; v_gene: TRBV4-3; j_gene: TRBJ2-3; d_gene: .; CDR3nt: TGCGCCAGCAGCCAAGGCTGGGGGGAGCGGGTGGATACGCAGTATTTT; CDR3aa: CASSQGWGERVDTQYF
abundance: .; v_gene: TRBV19; j_gene: TRBJ2-7; d_gene: TRBD1; CDR3nt: TGTGCCAGTAGTATTCGGACAGGGGGCTACGAGCAGTACTTC; CDR3aa: CASSIRTGGYEQYF
abundance: .; v_gene: TRBV5-1; j_gene: TRBJ2-7; d_gene: TRBD1; CDR3nt: TGCGCCAGCAGCCCGGGACAGGGTCGACACGAGCAGTACTTC; CDR3aa: CASSPGQGRHEQYF
abundance: .; v_gene: TRBV19; j_gene: TRBJ2-1; d_gene: .; CDR3nt: TGTGCCAGTAGTGATAGCGGATACTCCTACAATGAGCAGTTCTTC; CDR3aa: CASSDSGYSYNEQFF
abundance: once; v_gene: TRBV25-1; j_gene: TRBJ2-6; d_gene: .; CDR3nt: TGTGCCAGCAGGGACAGCAAGGGGGTTCCCTCTGGGGCCAACGTCCTGACTTTC; CDR3aa: CASRDSKGVPSGANVLTF
abundance: few; v_gene: TRBV7-9; j_gene: TRBJ1-1; d_gene: .; CDR3nt: TGTGCCAGCAGCCTGGGGGCCACAGAGGAACTCACTGAAGCTTTCTTT; CDR3aa: CASSLGATEELTEAFF
abundance: .; v_gene: TRBV27; j_gene: TRBJ2-1; d_gene: .; CDR3nt: TGTGCCAGCAGTTCCCGGATGGGGCGAAATGAGCAGTTCTTC; CDR3aa: CASSSRMGRNEQFF
abundance: .; v_gene: TRBV5-1; j_gene: TRBJ2-7; d_gene: .; CDR3nt: TGCGCCAGCAGCTTGGGAGCGGCAGGGGTCGAGCAGTACTTC; CDR3aa: CASSLGAAGVEQYF
abundance: .; v_gene: TRBV19; j_gene: TRBJ1-5; d_gene: TRBD1; CDR3nt: TGTGCCAGTAGTTGGGACAGGGGGCTATGGAATCAGCCCCAGCATTTT; CDR3aa: CASSWDRGLWNQPQHF
abundance: .; v_gene: TRBV7-8; j_gene: TRBJ2-5; d_gene: TRBD2; CDR3nt: TGTGCCAGCAGCTTAGCGGTGGCTAGCGGGAGCTGGGAGACCCAGTACTTC; CDR3aa: CASSLAVASGSWETQYF
abundance: .; v_gene: TRBV27; j_gene: TRBJ2-1; d_gene: .; CDR3nt: TGTGCCAGCAGTTTATTATGGGAGGACAGCTCCTACAATGAGCAGTTCTTC; CDR3aa: CASSLLWEDSSYNEQFF
abundance: .; v_gene: TRBV28; j_gene: TRBJ2-7; d_gene: .; CDR3nt: TGTGCCAGCAGTTCCCAGTACTACGAGCAGTACTTC; CDR3aa: CASSSQYYEQYF
abundance: few; v_gene: TRBV23-1; j_gene: TRBJ1-1; d_gene: .; CDR3nt: TGCGCCAGCAGTCAAGGGGCGGAGGAAGCTTTCTTT; CDR3aa: CASSQGAEEAFF
abundance: .; v_gene: TRBV7-2; j_gene: TRBJ2-7; d_gene: .; CDR3nt: TGTGCCAGCAGCCCGCGGACAGCTTCTTCCTACGAGCAGTACTTC; CDR3aa: CASSPRTASSYEQYF
abundance: .; v_gene: TRBV7-2; j_gene: TRBJ2-2; d_gene: .; CDR3nt: TGTGCCACGCGAGGGCGGGATAAGAACACCGGGGAGCTGTTTTTT; CDR3aa: CATRGRDKNTGELFF
abundance: .; v_gene: TRBV28; j_gene: TRBJ1-5; d_gene: TRBD1; CDR3nt: TGTGCCAGCAGTTGGGGGACAGGGACATTGGAGCCCCAGCATTTT; CDR3aa: CASSWGTGTLEPQHF
abundance: .; v_gene: TRBV28; j_gene: TRBJ2-5; d_gene: TRBD1; CDR3nt: TGTGCCAGCAGCCGCGGGACAGGGGTGGTGGAGACCCAGTACTTC; CDR3aa: CASSRGTGVVETQYF
abundance: .; v_gene: TRBV16; j_gene: TRBJ1-3; d_gene: .; CDR3nt: TGTGCCAGCAGCCAAGACTTCCCGAGCTCTGGAAACACCATATATTTT; CDR3aa: CASSQDFPSSGNTIYF
abundance: .; v_gene: TRBV4-1; j_gene: TRBJ1-3; d_gene: .; CDR3nt: TGCGCCAGCAGCCAAGAATTAAGGAGCTCTGGAAACACCATATATTTT; CDR3aa: CASSQELRSSGNTIYF
abundance: .; v_gene: TRBV5-4; j_gene: TRBJ2-7; d_gene: TRBD2; CDR3nt: TGTGCCAGCAGCTTACTTGGTCAGCGGGGTTGGGCGGACGAGCAGTACTTC; CDR3aa: CASSLLGQRGWADEQYF
abundance: .; v_gene: TRBV27; j_gene: TRBJ2-7; d_gene: TRBD1; CDR3nt: TGTGCCAGCAGTTCCCGGGACAGGGTTCAGCAGTACTTC; CDR3aa: CASSSRDRVQQYF
abundance: .; v_gene: TRBV28; j_gene: TRBJ2-3; d_gene: TRBD2; CDR3nt: TGTGCCAGCAGTCTACTAGCGACAGATACGCAGTATTTT; CDR3aa: CASSLLATDTQYF
abundance: .; v_gene: TRBV9; j_gene: TRBJ1-1; d_gene: .; CDR3nt: TGTGCCAGCAGCGCCCCGGTAGGGGTCGGGGACACTGAAGCTTTCTTT; CDR3aa: CASSAPVGVGDTEAFF
abundance: .; v_gene: TRBV28; j_gene: TRBJ1-1; d_gene: .; CDR3nt: TGTGCCAGCAGTTTACGACTTGGACGGCCGATGAACACTGAAGCTTTCTTT; CDR3aa: CASSLRLGRPMNTEAFF
abundance: .; v_gene: TRBV10-3; j_gene: TRBJ2-7; d_gene: .; CDR3nt: TGTGCCATCAGTGAAAAGACCTACGAGCAGTACTTC; CDR3aa: CAISEKTYEQYF
abundance: .; v_gene: TRBV13; j_gene: TRBJ2-7; d_gene: TRBD1; CDR3nt: TGTGCCAGCAGCTCCATCGGGGACAGGGGTTCCTACGAGCAGTACTTC; CDR3aa: CASSSIGDRGSYEQYF